These 30 T cell receptor beta chains came from one sample sequenced in a study of response to subunit inactivated influenza vaccine. TCRdb independently ran MiXCR on the RT-PCR reads; one entry per CDR3 protein. The profile covers fewer than 350,000 distinct CDR3 sequences, with 20% to 25% appearing a single time and 10% taken by the ten largest. The material sequenced was PBMCs from blood, taken 21 months after vaccination. The receptors stem from a man between 50 and 75 years old who received an inactivated influenza vaccine.

The rearrangement links TRBV11-2 to TRBJ2-1; D might be TRBD2 (6 bases). Germline CDR1 reads SGHAT; CDR2 reads FQNNGV. The length of the CDR3 is 17 residues. Trimming pared 3 bases from V and 1 base from J, leaving 16 bases between. The CDR3 sequence: CASSFSIRGTSYNEQFF. CDR3 bases: TGTGCCAGCAGCTTTAGCATTCGGGGGACGTCCTACAATGAGCAGTTCTTC.

This clonotype was seen a handful of times. The rearrangement uses TRBV6-1 and TRBJ1-1, with 7 nucleotides matching TRBD1. Trimming cost V 7 bases and J 2 bases; bases outside gene matches: 7. The CDR3 loop spans 14 amino acids. From germline, CDR1 is MNHNS and CDR2 SASEGT. The CDR3 here is CASTRTGLNTEAFF. The DNA of the CDR3 is TGTGCCAGCACCAGGACAGGACTCAACACTGAAGCTTTCTTT.

The chain carries TRBV6-2 or TRBV6-3 and TRBJ1-2; no firm D call. This CDR3 has 15 amino acids. Between the trimmed V and J ends, which lost 0 bases and 4 bases, there was a span of 12 bases. Germline-derived CDR1 and CDR2 are MNHEY and SVGEGT. The CDR3 spells CASSYSDHGRYGYTF. The CDR3 DNA reads as TGTGCCAGCAGTTACTCGGACCATGGTCGCTATGGCTACACCTTC.

The count of this clonotype is one. This chain uses TRBV15 with TRBJ2-2; 8 bases align to TRBD1. The J segment lost 4 bases and the V segment lost 6 bases, leaving 4 bases of the junction unmatched. Germline loops: CDR1 LNHNV, CDR2 YYDKDF (reference sequence). There are 14 residues in the CDR3. In nucleotides, the CDR3 is TGTGCCACCAGAGAAACAGGGGGCACCGGGGAGCTGTTTTTT. Protein sequence: CATRETGGTGELFF.

The V call is TRBV28, the J call TRBJ2-7; 9 bases fit TRBD1. Germline values: CDR1 MDHEN, CDR2 SYDVKM. Trimming cost V 11 bases and J 3 bases; bases outside gene matches: 17. This CDR3 contains 16 residues. The CDR3 DNA follows: TGTGCCTCAACCCCCGCTCCGGGACAGGGAAACTACGAGCAGTACTTC. Translation: CASTPAPGQGNYEQYF. The variable domain in full, completed from reference TRBV28 and TRBJ2-7, reads DVKVTQSSRYLVKRTGEKVFLECVQDMDHENMFWYRQDPGLGLRLIYFSYDVKMKEKGDIPEGYSVSREKKERFSLILESASTNQTSMYLCASTPAPGQGNYEQYFGPGTRLTVT.

Only a few counts were recorded for this clonotype. V and J are TRBV4-1 and TRBJ1-5; 12 nucleotides agree with TRBD1. This CDR3 is 19 amino acids long. V was pared by 0 bases and J by 6 bases, with 12 bases of the junction left unmatched. Germline V gene sequence: CDR1 MGHRA, CDR2 YSYEKL. DNA for the CDR3: TGCGCCAGCAGCCAAGATCCCCGGGACAGGGGGCGCATTGGTCAGCCCCAGCATTTT. It yields the protein CASSQDPRDRGRIGQPQHF.

This clonotype is a singleton in its sample. One end of the junction is discordant with germline, which a read error may explain. This chain uses TRBV5-5 with TRBJ2-1, with a tentative D call TRBD2 (6 bases). The CDR3 length is 16 residues. Germline CDR1 SGHKS, CDR2 YYEKEE (reference sequence). The CDR3 DNA sequence: TGTGCGAGCAGCTTGGCCGATCGTACCGGGGGCAATGAGCAGTTCTTC. Protein sequence: CASSLADRTGGNEQFF.

The chain joins TRBV6-5 to TRBJ2-5, with 8 positions matching TRBD1. V dropped 4 bases and J dropped 9; count of bases not matched to a gene: 10. The germline V gene has CDR1 MNHEY and CDR2 SVGAGI. This CDR3 region has 14 residues. CDR3 loop: CASSFTGGTWAQYF. The CDR3 region has the DNA TGTGCCAGCAGTTTTACAGGGGGGACTTGGGCCCAGTACTTC.

The CDR3 reads CASSTTGIATGELFF. CDR3 coding DNA: TGTGCCAGCAGCACTACCGGGATCGCTACCGGGGAGCTGTTTTTT. The rearrangement joins TRBV9 to TRBJ2-2; D may be TRBD2 (5 bases). The germline V gene has CDR1 SGDLS and CDR2 YYNGEE. Trimming pared 4 bases from V and 5 bases from J, leaving 15 bases between. The CDR3 spans 15 residues.

The V call is TRBV5-1, the J call TRBJ1-1; TRBD1 is a possible D gene (5 bases). Germline V CDR1 and CDR2: SGHRS, YFSETQ. The CDR3 loop spans 14 amino acids. V shed 4 bases and J shed 2 bases, with 12 bases lying between them. The DNA of the CDR3 is TGCGCCAGCAGCGGGGGGGTCTCCAACACTGAAGCTTTCTTT. This encodes CASSGGVSNTEAFF.

This clonotype has just a few counts. The V gene is TRBV7-9, the J gene TRBJ2-5, with 8 nucleotides matching TRBD2. The CDR3 covers 15 residues. V was clipped by 1 base and J by 5 bases; unmatched bases: 6. Germline V CDR1 and CDR2: SEHNR, FQNEAQ (reference sequence). The CDR3 region has the DNA TGTGCCAGCAGCTTAGAGGCAGCGGGGGCGGAGACCCAGTACTTC. Its translation: CASSLEAAGAETQYF.

CDR3 region: CASSYSSSFSYNEQFF. The CDR3 DNA follows: TGTGCCAGCAGTTACTCTAGTTCCTTCTCCTACAATGAGCAGTTCTTC. The V gene is TRBV6-2 or TRBV6-3, the J gene TRBJ2-1, with D uncertain. V was clipped by 0 bases and J by 0 bases, with 9 bases between them. The CDR3 runs 16 residues. Germline V CDR1 and CDR2: MNHEY, SVGEGT.

This clonotype has more than one count but fewer than ten. This sequence joins TRBV5-1 and TRBJ1-1; maybe TRBD1 (5 bases). The CDR3 is 15 residues long. Trimming left V 5 bases short and J 0 bases short, with 14 bases between. Germline values: CDR1 SGHRS, CDR2 YFSETQ. CDR3 region: CASRGQLKMNTEAFF. The CDR3 DNA reads as TGCGCCAGCAGGGGGCAGTTAAAAATGAACACTGAAGCTTTCTTT.

This chain connects TRBV4-1 to TRBJ2-1; the D is unclear. The CDR3 has 15 residues. Germline loops: CDR1 MGHRA, CDR2 YSYEKL. V was pared by 4 bases and J by 4 bases, with 14 bases between. The CDR3 DNA is TGCGCCAGCAGCCCTAGGCCGGAACGTTACAATGAGCAGTTCTTC. It encodes CASSPRPERYNEQFF.

V and J are TRBV29-1 and TRBJ2-3; a weak D match, TRBD1 (6 bases). V was cut by 4 bases and J by 1 base, with 18 bases left in between. The CDR3 runs 16 residues. Germline-derived CDR1 and CDR2 are SQVTM and ANQGSEA. CDR3 amino acids: CSVVQGPLIRTDTQYF. In nucleotides, the CDR3 is TGCAGCGTTGTACAGGGACCCCTCATCCGCACAGATACGCAGTATTTT.

V is TRBV20-1 and J is TRBJ2-5, with 7 bases aligning to TRBD1. The CDR3 is 14 residues long. V lost 4 bases and J lost 1; bases outside the gene matches: 6. Germline V gene lookup returns CDR1 DFQATT and CDR2 SNEGSKA (reference sequence). This CDR3 reads CSAISGGPQETQYF. The CDR3, as DNA: TGCAGTGCTATTTCAGGGGGACCCCAAGAGACCCAGTACTTC.

At least ten counts were recorded for this clonotype. This chain connects TRBV3-1 to TRBJ1-3; D unclear. CDR1 and CDR2 (germline): LGHDT, YNNKEL (reference sequence). V dropped 5 bases and J dropped 0 bases, with 8 bases sitting between them. This CDR3 is 14 amino acids long. CDR3 sequence: CASSSRDSGNTIYF. CDR3 nucleotide sequence: TGTGCCAGCAGCTCCCGGGACTCTGGAAACACCATATATTTT.

The chain couples TRBV10-3 to TRBJ1-2; 9 bases line up with TRBD1. Germline V gene data show CDR1 as ENHRY and CDR2 as SYGVKD. CDR3 length equals 14 residues. V trimming: 5 bases; J trimming: 4 bases; junction bases outside the gene matches: 5. In nucleotides, the CDR3 is TGTGCCATCAGTACAGGGGGCTTGGGCTATGGCTACACCTTC. Translated: CAISTGGLGYGYTF.

This chain links TRBV29-1 with TRBJ1-5; tentative D call: TRBD1 (6 bases). The CDR3 has 14 residues. Trimming removed 6 bases from V and 2 bases from J, with 14 bases in between. From germline, CDR1 is SQVTM and CDR2 ANQGSEA. The CDR3 DNA follows: TGCAGCGTCCAACAATCAGGGGGCAATCAGCCCCAGCATTTT. It is translated as CSVQQSGGNQPQHF. Full variable domain (outside the CDR3, taken from reference TRBV29-1 and TRBJ1-5): SAVISQKPSRDICQRGTSLTIQCQVDSQVTMMFWYRQQPGQSLTLIATANQGSEATYESGFVIDKFPISRPNLTFSTLTVSNMSPEDSSIYLCSVQQSGGNQPQHFGDGTRLSIL.

This clonotype has only a few counts. The chain couples TRBV4-3 to TRBJ2-7; D is uncertain. With 0 bases removed from V and 3 bases from J, the gap between germline ends came to 6 bases. The germline gives CDR1 LGHNA, CDR2 YSLEER. The CDR3 spans 13 residues. CDR3 in DNA: TGCGCCAGCAGCCAAGAATACGGCTACGAGCAGTACTTC. Protein product: CASSQEYGYEQYF.

This chain connects TRBV5-1 to TRBJ2-7, with D possibly matching TRBD1 (5 bases). The CDR3 sequence is 15 residues long. Germline CDR1 reads SGHRS; CDR2 reads YFSETQ. The V and J ends lost 4 bases and 1 base respectively, with 15 bases between them. The CDR3: CASSERRQKSYEQYF. CDR3 DNA sequence: TGCGCCAGCAGCGAACGTAGACAGAAATCCTACGAGCAGTACTTC.

J is TRBJ1-2 and V is TRBV3-1; D is undetermined. V shed 1 base and J shed 4 bases, with 10 bases lying between them. The CDR3 has 14 residues. The germline V gene has CDR1 LGHDT and CDR2 YNNKEL (reference sequence). CDR3 DNA: TGTGCCAGCAGCCAAGTTGGAGGGCGCTATGGCTACACCTTC. Its protein product is CASSQVGGRYGYTF.

This clonotype turned up a few times. V is TRBV4-1 and J is TRBJ1-2; 8 nucleotides line up with TRBD1. The V gene's germline CDR1 is MGHRA and CDR2 YSYEKL. The length of the CDR3 is 15 residues. V trimming: 4 bases; J trimming: 7 bases; junction bases outside the gene matches: 11. CDR3 bases: TGCGCCAGCAGCCGCCAGGGAGACAGGGGTCTTGGCTACACCTTC. Translation: CASSRQGDRGLGYTF.

This chain connects TRBV6-1 to TRBJ1-2; no clear D. The V and J ends lost 6 bases and 0 bases respectively, with 8 bases between them. The germline CDR1 and CDR2 sequences are MNHNS and SASEGT. This CDR3 region has 13 residues. The CDR3 region is CASRSVTNYGYTF. In nucleotides, the CDR3 is TGTGCCAGCAGATCCGTAACTAACTATGGCTACACCTTC.

The chain is built from TRBV5-1 and TRBJ2-3; D perhaps matches TRBD1 (6 bases). The CDR3 is 15 residues long. CDR1 is SGHRS and CDR2 is YFSETQ in the germline V gene. Between the trimmed V and J ends, which lost 0 bases and 4 bases, there was a span of 12 bases. The CDR3, as DNA: TGCGCCAGCAGCTTGGCCAGGGGTGGCCCAGATACGCAGTATTTT. Translation: CASSLARGGPDTQYF.

The chain recombines TRBV24-1 with TRBJ2-3; D not certain. The ends were cut back, 5 bases at V and 2 bases at J, with 19 bases in the middle. The CDR3 has 17 residues. Germline CDR1 reads KGHDR; CDR2 reads SFDVKD. The CDR3 DNA sequence: TGTGCCACCAGTGCCAGAGCCCTATCGATTTCCACAGATACGCAGTATTTT. It translates to CATSARALSISTDTQYF.

In this sample, this clonotype turned up many times. The rearrangement uses TRBV7-9 and TRBJ1-6; D is unresolved. V was shortened by 3 bases and J by 10 bases, with 10 bases between the two germline ends. The CDR3 is 13 amino acids. Germline V gene sequence: CDR1 SEHNR, CDR2 FQNEAQ (reference sequence). CDR3 loop: CASSFPGSSPLHF. DNA for the CDR3: TGTGCCAGCAGCTTCCCAGGCTCCTCACCCCTCCACTTT.

At least ten counts were recorded for this clonotype. The V call is TRBV6-2 or TRBV6-3, the J call TRBJ1-1; 7 positions match TRBD1. This CDR3 spans 15 amino acids. Germline loops: CDR1 MNHEY, CDR2 SVGEGT. Unmatched junction bases numbered 4, after V lost 1 base and J lost 2 bases. CDR3 loop: CASSYWDSDNTEAFF. CDR3 bases: TGTGCCAGCAGTTACTGGGACAGTGACAACACTGAAGCTTTCTTT.

The chain employs TRBV10-1 and TRBJ2-3; D remains ambiguous. Germline CDR1 is WNHNN and CDR2 is SYGVQD (reference sequence). V shed 2 bases and J shed 6 bases, with 3 bases lying between them. The CDR3 loop spans 11 amino acids. The CDR3 reads CASSEGDTQYF. The CDR3 DNA is TGCGCCAGCAGTGAGGGGGATACGCAGTATTTT.

This clonotype showed up just a few times. This sequence joins TRBV2 and TRBJ1-4; possibly TRBD1 for D (5 bases). The germline V gene has CDR1 SNHLY and CDR2 FYNNEI. Deletions cut 9 bases from V and 0 bases from J, with 11 bases between. CDR3 length: 14 amino acids. CDR3 DNA: TGTGCCAGAGGGTCAGGGACAACTAATGAAAAACTGTTTTTT. Protein product: CARGSGTTNEKLFF.